Below, 21 T cell receptor beta chains from the same sample are listed, as sequenced in a study of shared T cell receptors in the human thymus. Generated by immunoSEQ multiplex PCR, the TCRdb table keeps only in-frame clones and is missing some. The sample lists about 400,000 clones; more than 85% were seen once. The specimen sequenced was thymocytes. The origin of the receptors is a human donor.

The CDR3 sequence: CASSMGGRTDTQYF. For the CDR3, the DNA is TGTGCCAGTAGTATGGGGGGGCGCACAGATACGCAGTATTTT. The gene calls are TRBV19 and TRBJ2-3; a possible D gene is TRBD2 (7 bases). V was trimmed by 3 bases and J by 1 base, leaving 8 bases between them. This CDR3 comprises 14 residues. CDR1 and CDR2 from the germline V gene are LNHDA and SQIVND (reference sequence).

V gene TRBV6-5 combines with J gene TRBJ2-5, with D maybe TRBD2 (6 bases). V shed 4 bases and J shed 4 bases, with 16 bases lying between them. This CDR3 contains 15 residues. Germline V gives CDR1 MNHEY, CDR2 SVGAGI. The CDR3 protein is CASSSSGDSGETQYF. CDR3 bases: TGTGCCAGCAGTTCGTCGGGAGATTCGGGAGAGACCCAGTACTTC.

The chain has TRBV4-1 and TRBJ2-7; no reliable D call. The CDR3 has 15 residues. V was cut by 2 bases and J by 0 bases, with 11 bases left in between. Germline V gene lookup returns CDR1 MGHRA and CDR2 YSYEKL. CDR3 amino acids: CASSQRAAHSYEQYF. The CDR3 coding sequence is TGCGCCAGCAGCCAAAGGGCAGCTCACTCCTACGAGCAGTACTTC.

The J gene is TRBJ1-5, the V gene TRBV7-9; D gene ambiguous. The ends were cut back, 5 bases at V and 4 bases at J, with 9 bases in the middle. The germline V gene has CDR1 SEHNR and CDR2 FQNEAQ (reference sequence). This CDR3 has 13 amino acids. This CDR3 is CASSRIHNQPQHF. In DNA, the CDR3 is TGTGCCAGCAGCCGAATCCATAATCAGCCCCAGCATTTT.

This chain connects TRBV18 to TRBJ1-5; 9 bases match TRBD1. Germline CDR1 is KGHSH and CDR2 is LQKENI. The CDR3 spans 16 residues. The junction had 4 bases not matched to a gene; V was cut back by 4 bases and J by 0 bases. The CDR3 nucleotides read TGTGCCAGCTCACTGGACAGGGGAGATAGCAATCAGCCCCAGCATTTT. The encoded protein is CASSLDRGDSNQPQHF.

The V and J genes are TRBV7-8 and TRBJ2-7, with a tentative D call TRBD1 (6 bases). The CDR3 covers 18 residues. V was trimmed by 6 bases and J by 2 bases, leaving 26 bases between them. Germline V lookup: CDR1 SGHVS, CDR2 FQNEAQ. The CDR3 sequence is CASSGGQRKKPPTYEQYF. The CDR3 bases are TGTGCCAGCAGTGGCGGACAGCGGAAGAAACCGCCTACCTACGAGCAGTACTTC.

This chain uses TRBV5-1 with TRBJ2-2; D is unresolved. Germline CDR1 SGHRS, CDR2 YFSETQ. V dropped 0 bases and J dropped 3 bases, with 9 bases sitting between them. The CDR3 spans 15 residues. CDR3 in amino acids: CASSLVGKYTGELFF. CDR3 coding DNA: TGCGCCAGCAGCTTGGTGGGGAAATACACCGGGGAGCTGTTTTTT.

This chain uses TRBV7-6 with TRBJ2-2, with 7 bases identical to TRBD1. Germline V gene lookup returns CDR1 SGHVS and CDR2 FNYEAQ. This CDR3 region has 17 residues. Trimming cost V 0 bases and J 2 bases; bases outside gene matches: 6. The chain's CDR3 is CASSLANGTANTGELFF. The CDR3 DNA reads TGTGCCAGCAGCTTAGCGAACGGGACAGCCAACACCGGGGAGCTGTTTTTT.

The rearrangement links TRBV5-8 to TRBJ2-7, with D perhaps given as TRBD1 or TRBD2 (5 bases each). V lost 5 bases and J 4 bases, leaving 19 bases between the germline ends. This CDR3 is 15 amino acids long. Germline V gene lookup returns CDR1 SGHTS and CDR2 YDEGEE. The CDR3 region is CASSSTGAKGYEQYF. Here the CDR3 DNA reads TGTGCCAGCAGTTCCACCGGGGCGAAGGGATACGAGCAGTACTTC.

The CDR3 loop is CASSYRVHGELFF. The CDR3 nucleotides are TGTGCCAGCAGTTACAGGGTGCACGGGGAGCTGTTTTTT. This chain links TRBV25-1 with TRBJ2-2, with TRBD1 as a possible D gene (6 bases). V gave up 5 bases and J gave up 7 bases, with 11 bases separating them. Per the germline V gene, CDR1 is MGHDK and CDR2 is SYGVNS. This CDR3 is 13 amino acids long. Supplemented by reference TRBV25-1 and TRBJ2-2, the full variable domain reads EADIYQTPRYLVIGTGKKITLECSQTMGHDKMYWYQQDPGMELHLIHYSYGVNSTEKGDLSSESTVSRIRTEHFPLTLESARPSHTSQYLCASSYRVHGELFFGEGSRLTVL.

The chain couples TRBV6-5 to TRBJ2-3; D unresolved. From germline, CDR1 is MNHEY and CDR2 SVGAGI. The length of the CDR3 is 11 residues. V gave up 6 bases and J gave up 5 bases, with 6 bases separating them. The CDR3 DNA reads as TGTGCCAGCAGCCGCCAAGATACGCAGTATTTT. This codes for CASSRQDTQYF.

This chain uses TRBV28 with TRBJ1-2; 10 bases match TRBD1. V shed 6 bases and J 6 bases; nucleotides not matched to a gene: 10. Looked up from germline, CDR1 is MDHEN and CDR2 is SYDVKM. This CDR3 spans 15 amino acids. DNA of the CDR3: TGTGCCAGCAGACAGAGGACAGGGGGTCAGGATGGCTACACCTTC. Translating it yields CASRQRTGGQDGYTF.

This sequence joins TRBV7-2 and TRBJ2-5; D not resolved. Germline loops: CDR1 SGHTA, CDR2 FQGNSA. V was trimmed by 5 bases and J by 0 bases, leaving 7 bases between them. CDR3 size: 13 residues. Written as DNA, the CDR3 is TGTGCCAGCAGCAAAACTCACCAAGAGACCCAGTACTTC. Protein: CASSKTHQETQYF.

V usage is TRBV7-8 and J usage is TRBJ2-1; a weak D match, TRBD2 (6 bases). CDR1 SGHVS and CDR2 FQNEAQ come from the germline V gene. The V and J ends lost 1 base and 4 bases respectively, with 14 bases between them. The CDR3 extends over 16 amino acids. The CDR3 DNA reads as TGTGCCAGCAGCTTAGAGCGTCAAGGAGGGTACAATGAGCAGTTCTTC. Its protein is CASSLERQGGYNEQFF. The whole variable domain, filled in from reference TRBV7-8 and TRBJ2-1, reads GAGVSQSPRYKVAKRGQDVALRCDPISGHVSLFWYQQALGQGPEFLTYFQNEAQLDKSGLPSDRFFAERPEGSVSTLKIQRTQQEDSAVYLCASSLERQGGYNEQFFGPGTRLTVL.

The chain joins TRBV13 to TRBJ1-5, with D possibly matching TRBD1 (5 bases). The CDR3 is made up of 15 amino acids. Trimming left V 0 bases short and J 6 bases short, with 12 bases between. In germline, CDR1 is PRHDT, CDR2 FYEKMQ (reference sequence). CDR3: CASSLGGARSQPQHF. The CDR3, as DNA: TGTGCCAGCAGCTTAGGAGGGGCACGGTCTCAGCCCCAGCATTTT.

The chain links TRBV5-5 to TRBJ1-1; no clear D. CDR1 is SGHKS, CDR2 YYEKEE, per germline (reference sequence). The CDR3 loop spans 14 amino acids. V lost 4 bases, J lost 5 bases, and 15 bases lay in between. The chain's CDR3 is CASSPRVFKTEAFF. The CDR3 bases are TGTGCCAGCAGCCCCCGGGTCTTCAAGACTGAAGCTTTCTTT. Drawing the rest from reference TRBV5-5 and TRBJ1-1, the complete variable domain is DAGVTQSPTHLIKTRGQQVTLRCSPISGHKSVSWYQQVLGQGPQFIFQYYEKEERGRGNFPDRFSARQFPNYSSELNVNALLLGDSALYLCASSPRVFKTEAFFGQGTRLTVV.

The V gene is TRBV7-2, the J gene TRBJ1-2, with 7 bases that match TRBD1. The CDR3 spans 13 residues. V trimming: 0 bases; J trimming: 10 bases; junction bases outside the gene matches: 5. In germline, CDR1 is SGHTA, CDR2 FQGNSA. The CDR3 loop is CASSLAGGFVYTF. In nucleotides, the CDR3 is TGTGCCAGCAGCTTAGCAGGGGGCTTCGTCTACACCTTC. The full variable domain, with the rest looked up from reference TRBV7-2 and TRBJ1-2, is GAGVSQSPSNKVTEKGKDVELRCDPISGHTALYWYRQSLGQGLEFLIYFQGNSAPDKSGLPSDRFSAERTGGSVSTLTIQRTQQEDSAVYLCASSLAGGFVYTFGSGTRLTVV.

The chain joins TRBV6-4 to TRBJ2-2; D call uncertain. The CDR3 runs 13 residues. Between the trimmed V and J ends, which lost 5 bases and 6 bases, there was a span of 10 bases. Germline lookup yields CDR1 MRHNA and CDR2 SNTAGT. The CDR3 protein is CASSQARPGELFF. The CDR3 DNA follows: TGTGCCAGCAGTCAGGCTCGTCCCGGGGAGCTGTTTTTT.

The CDR3 nucleotides are TGTGCCAGCAGCACCTTTCCTAGCGGGAGGGCCCCCTACAATGAGCAGTTCTTC. Translated, it gives CASSTFPSGRAPYNEQFF. V gene TRBV28 combines with J gene TRBJ2-1, with TRBD2 matching over 12 bases. This CDR3 has 18 residues. After removal of 6 bases from V and 2 bases from J, the junction contained 11 bases not matched to a gene. Germline V lookup: CDR1 MDHEN, CDR2 SYDVKM.

The chain employs TRBV6-5 and TRBJ1-4, with a possible D match to TRBD1 (5 bases). Deletions cut 5 bases from V and 8 bases from J, with 15 bases between. The CDR3 sequence is 14 residues long. The germline V gene has CDR1 MNHEY and CDR2 SVGAGI. DNA for the CDR3: TGTGCCAGCAGTCCCGGACAAATAGGGGAAAAACTGTTTTTT. This translates into CASSPGQIGEKLFF.

The CDR3 loop reads CASSHDRGPVGSYNEQFF. CDR3 nucleotides: TGCGCCAGCAGCCACGACAGGGGGCCGGTGGGCTCCTACAATGAGCAGTTCTTC. V and J are TRBV4-1 and TRBJ2-1, with TRBD1 matching over 10 bases. J was trimmed by 0 bases and V by 3 bases; bases with no gene match: 8. The CDR3 runs 18 residues. Germline CDR1 and CDR2: MGHRA and YSYEKL.